Listed below are T cell receptor beta chains from one sample, sequenced in a study of blood T cell repertoires in COVID-19. Only in-frame clones appear in the TCRdb table, and some are missing; sequencing was by immunoSEQ multiplex PCR. The sample comprises under 150,000 clones, around 83% of which are singletons, and about 9.9% rests with the top ten. Material for sequencing was peripheral blood. These TCRs come from a man aged 35 to 55 with active or convalescent COVID-19. CDR3s include the opening cysteine and the closing phenylalanine or tryptophan. Each record gives: clone size, D gene, V gene, J gene, CDR3 DNA, CDR3 protein. A D gene is named only where the DNA matches it firmly. A clone size is listed for some rows: how often the clone was seen (once, few, many), or a class if it is expanded.

>.|.|TRBV2|TRBJ2-7
TGTGCCAGCAGTGACCCCATCTACGAGCAGTACTTC
CASSDPIYEQYF
>.|.|TRBV19|TRBJ1-4
TGTGCCAGTAGTATAGAATCGCGGGCGTCTGTCTCAGCTAATGAAAAACTGTTTTTT
CASSIESRASVSANEKLFF
>.|.|TRBV6-5|TRBJ2-1
TGTGCCAGCCGCGTCGGAGGGAACAATGAGCAGTTCTTC
CASRVGGNNEQFF
>few|.|TRBV2|TRBJ1-3
TGTGCCAGCAGTGGCAGGGCTGGAAACACCATATATTTT
CASSGRAGNTIYF
>few|TRBD2|TRBV3-1/TRBV3-2|TRBJ2-1
TGTGCCAGCAGCCAAGCGATCCCGGGACTAGCGGGGGGCGGGTTATACAATGAGCAGTTCTTC
CASSQAIPGLAGGGLYNEQFF
>.|TRBD1|TRBV6-2/TRBV6-3|TRBJ1-2
TGTGCCAGCAGTTACTCCGGGACAGGTCAAGGCTACACCTTC
CASSYSGTGQGYTF
>.|.|TRBV6-1|TRBJ1-6
TGTGCCAGCAGTGAAGCGGGGGAGGCGAATTCACCCCTCCACTTT
CASSEAGEANSPLHF
>.|.|TRBV19|TRBJ2-7
TGTGCCAGTAGTACCCCCCCTCACGAGCAGTACTTC
CASSTPPHEQYF
>.|.|TRBV3-1/TRBV3-2|TRBJ1-2
TGTGCCAGCTCCAGTACAGGGAAAGAAGTCTACACCTTC
CASSSTGKEVYTF
>.|TRBD2|TRBV3-1/TRBV3-2|TRBJ2-4
TGTGCCAGCAGCCAAGGACTAGCGGGGGGCCTAGCCAAAAACATTCAGTACTTC
CASSQGLAGGLAKNIQYF
>once|.|TRBV15|TRBJ1-5
TGTGCCACCAGCGAAAGGACAGATCCTAATCAGCCCCAGCATTTT
CATSERTDPNQPQHF
>.|TRBD2|TRBV7-3|TRBJ2-1
TGTGCCAGCAGCCGGGGACTAGCATACAATGAGCAGTTCTTC
CASSRGLAYNEQFF
>.|TRBD2|TRBV6-5|TRBJ2-7
TGTGCCACTACTAGCGGGGGGTCGGGGCGGTACGAGCAGTACTTC
CATTSGGSGRYEQYF
>.|.|TRBV5-4|TRBJ1-1
TGTGCCAGCAGCTTTGACAGGCAAGGAGGAGCTTTCTTT
CASSFDRQGGAFF
>once|TRBD1|TRBV5-1|TRBJ2-5
TGCGCCAGCAGCTTGGGCGGGACAGGGGGCAGGGAGACCCAGTACTTC
CASSLGGTGGRETQYF
>.|TRBD1|TRBV6-1|TRBJ1-5
TGTGCCAGCAGTGAGGTCGGGACAGGGTACAATCAGCCCCAGCATTTT
CASSEVGTGYNQPQHF
>.|.|TRBV5-6|TRBJ1-1
TGTGCCAGCAGCTTGGTCGACAGGCAAGCTGAAGCTTTCTTT
CASSLVDRQAEAFF
>.|.|TRBV5-1|TRBJ2-6
TGCGCCAGCAGCTTGGGGACAGTACCTAGCTCTGGGGCCAACGTCCTGACTTTC
CASSLGTVPSSGANVLTF
>.|TRBD2|TRBV4-2|TRBJ2-1
TGTGCCAGCAGCCAAGAATCGACTAGCGGGGGCCCGCCGGAGCAGTTCTTC
CASSQESTSGGPPEQFF
>.|.|TRBV21-1|TRBJ1-6
TGTGCCAGCAGCAAAGGAGGAGATTATTCACCCCTCCACTTT
CASSKGGDYSPLHF
>.|.|TRBV5-1|TRBJ2-7
TGCGCCAGCAGCCCCTCTGAGCTGCGCGAGCAGTACTTC
CASSPSELREQYF
>.|TRBD1|TRBV11-3|TRBJ2-7
TGTGCCAGCAGCTTGAGGCAGGGGGCCGGCGAGCAGTACTTC
CASSLRQGAGEQYF
>.|.|TRBV4-2|TRBJ2-1
TGTGCCAGCAGCCAAGATGGGGCTTCGGAGGGCAATGAGCAGTTCTTC
CASSQDGASEGNEQFF
>once|TRBD2|TRBV3-1/TRBV3-2|TRBJ2-3
TGTGCCAGCAGCCAAGAATTTCTAGCGGGGGGCACAGATACGCAGTATTTT
CASSQEFLAGGTDTQYF
>.|.|TRBV19|TRBJ2-3
TGTGCCAGTAGTATTCTTGGGGGGAACACAGATACGCAGTATTTT
CASSILGGNTDTQYF
>.|TRBD1|TRBV11-2|TRBJ2-2
TGTGCCAGCAGCCCGCGGACAGGGGGTCGGGACCGAACATTCGGGGAGCTGTTTTTT
CASSPRTGGRDRTFGELFF
>.|TRBD2|TRBV5-4|TRBJ2-7
TGTGCCAGCAGCAATAGCGGGGGGGTTGGAGAGCAGTACTTC
CASSNSGGVGEQYF
>.|.|TRBV4-2|TRBJ2-1
TGTGCCAGCAGCCAAGACCCGAGGGTCAATGAGCAGTTCTTC
CASSQDPRVNEQFF
>.|.|TRBV6-5|TRBJ1-4
TGTGCCAGCAGTAGAGAACAGGGTCGAAATGAAAAACTGTTTTTT
CASSREQGRNEKLFF
>.|.|TRBV10-1|TRBJ1-2
TGCGCCAGCAGTGAGTCGGGGGGCTATGGCTACACCTTC
CASSESGGYGYTF
>.|.|TRBV10-3|TRBJ2-7
TGTGCCATCAGTGAGTCGGTGGGGCAGAGCTACGAGCAGTACTTC
CAISESVGQSYEQYF
>.|TRBD2|TRBV15|TRBJ2-7
TGTGCCACCAGCAGAGATCGGGGGGGTGGCGAGCAGTACTTC
CATSRDRGGGEQYF
>.|.|TRBV18|TRBJ1-1
TGTGCCAGCTCACTCAAACAGGGCGCTGAAGCTTTCTTT
CASSLKQGAEAFF
>few|.|TRBV28|TRBJ1-1
TGTGCCAGCTGGGTGGGGCATGGTGAAGCTTTCTTT
CASWVGHGEAFF
>.|TRBD1|TRBV7-9|TRBJ1-2
TGTGCCAGCAGCTCCGGACAGGGGCGGCTCTATGGCTACACCTTC
CASSSGQGRLYGYTF
>.|TRBD2|TRBV25-1|TRBJ2-1
TGTGCCAGCAGTGAATCAATAGGGAGCGGGGGGGCCGAGCAGTTCTTC
CASSESIGSGGAEQFF
>.|TRBD2|TRBV6-5|TRBJ2-3
TGTGCCAGCAGTTACTCCCCGGGACTAGCAAGAGATACGCAGTATTTT
CASSYSPGLARDTQYF
>.|TRBD1|TRBV5-1|TRBJ1-2
TGCGCCAGCAGCGGACAGGGTAGCGTTAACTATGGCTACACCTTC
CASSGQGSVNYGYTF
>.|TRBD1|TRBV6-6|TRBJ1-2
TGTGCCAGCAGTCGAGGACAGGGTTATGGCTACACCTTC
CASSRGQGYGYTF
>.|.|TRBV6-5|TRBJ1-1
TGTGCCACCGGGGAAGGGAACACTGAAGCTTTCTTT
CATGEGNTEAFF
>.|.|TRBV29-1|TRBJ1-2
TGCAGCGCCCGAGGGGGGGGTGACTATGGCTACACCTTC
CSARGGGDYGYTF
>.|TRBD1|TRBV7-9|TRBJ2-5
TGTGCCAGCAGCCGGACAGGGGGACAAGAGACCCAGTACTTC
CASSRTGGQETQYF